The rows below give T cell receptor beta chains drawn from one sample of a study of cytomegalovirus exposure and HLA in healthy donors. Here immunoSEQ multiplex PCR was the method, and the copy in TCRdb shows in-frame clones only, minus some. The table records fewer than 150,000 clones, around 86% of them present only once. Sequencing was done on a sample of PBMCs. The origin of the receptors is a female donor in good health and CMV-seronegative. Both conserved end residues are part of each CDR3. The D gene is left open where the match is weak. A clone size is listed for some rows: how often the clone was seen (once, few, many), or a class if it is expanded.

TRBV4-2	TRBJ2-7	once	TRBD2	TGTGCCAGCAGTCCTAACTATCTAGCGGGAGGTGCCCACGAGCAGTACTTC	CASSPNYLAGGAHEQYF
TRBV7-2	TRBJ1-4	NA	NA	TGTGCCAGCAGCTTAATAAGGCAGGGAAATGAAAAACTGTTTTTT	CASSLIRQGNEKLFF
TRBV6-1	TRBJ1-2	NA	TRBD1	TGTGCCAGCAGTAGAGGGGGCGACTATGGCTACACCTTC	CASSRGGDYGYTF
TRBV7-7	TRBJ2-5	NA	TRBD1	TGTGCCAGCAGCTGGACAGGGGGGAACCAAGAGACCCAGTACTTC	CASSWTGGNQETQYF
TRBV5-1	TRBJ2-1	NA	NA	TGCGCCAGCAGCTTGATTGTTGGTGCGGGTGAGAATGAGCAGTTCTTC	CASSLIVGAGENEQFF
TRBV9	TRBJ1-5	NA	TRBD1	TGTGCCAGCAGCCCAGGACAGGCGAGCAATCAGCCCCAGCATTTT	CASSPGQASNQPQHF
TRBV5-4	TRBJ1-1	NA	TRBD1	TGTGCCAGCAGCCCTGACGGGACAGGGAACACTGAAGCTTTCTTT	CASSPDGTGNTEAFF
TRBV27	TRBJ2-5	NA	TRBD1	TGTGCCAGCAGTTTACAGGGGGCCGGGGAGACCCAGTACTTC	CASSLQGAGETQYF
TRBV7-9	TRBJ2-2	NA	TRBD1	TGTGCCAGCAGCTTAGCGGACAGGGTCCCCGGGGAGCTGTTTTTT	CASSLADRVPGELFF
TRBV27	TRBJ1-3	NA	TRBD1	TGTGCCAGTAGGCTCAGGGGGACAGGGGGTCTCTCTGGAAACACCATATATTTT	CASRLRGTGGLSGNTIYF
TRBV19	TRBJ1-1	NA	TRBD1	TGTGCCAGTAGTATCGGGACAGGGACTGAAGCTTTCTTT	CASSIGTGTEAFF
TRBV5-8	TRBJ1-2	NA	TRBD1	TGTGCCAGCAGGTTGGGACAGATGTATGGCTACACCTTC	CASRLGQMYGYTF
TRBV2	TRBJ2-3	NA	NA	TGTGCCAGCAGTGAAAGTCCACTACCGCAGTATTTT	CASSESPLPQYF
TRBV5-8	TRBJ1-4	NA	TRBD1	TGTGCCAGCAGCTTGGAGACAGGGGCTGAAAAACTGTTTTTT	CASSLETGAEKLFF
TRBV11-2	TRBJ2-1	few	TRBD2	TGTGCCAGCAGTAAGAAGACTAGCGGGAGGGCCAACTCCTACAATGAGCAGTTCTTC	CASSKKTSGRANSYNEQFF
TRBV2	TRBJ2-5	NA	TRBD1	TGTGCCAGCAGACAGGGGCCCTCTTTCGAGACCCAGTACTTC	CASRQGPSFETQYF
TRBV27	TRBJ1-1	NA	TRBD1	TGTGCCAGCAGTCCGGGGACAGATGAAGCTTTCTTT	CASSPGTDEAFF
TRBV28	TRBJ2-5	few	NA	TGTGCCAGCAGAGGTGGGCCGGGGTCCCAGTACTTC	CASRGGPGSQYF
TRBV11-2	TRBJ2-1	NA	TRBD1	TGTGCCAGCAGCTTAGAACAGGGGGACAATGAGCAGTTCTTC	CASSLEQGDNEQFF
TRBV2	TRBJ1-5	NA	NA	TGTGCCAGCAGTGAACTACAGGGCTATCAGCCCCAGCATTTT	CASSELQGYQPQHF
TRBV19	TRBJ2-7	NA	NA	TGTGCCAGTAGTATGATGAGCCACTCCTACGAGCAGTACTTC	CASSMMSHSYEQYF
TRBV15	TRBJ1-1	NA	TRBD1	TGTGCCACCAGCAGAGATGAGACGAACAGGGGCACTGAAGCTTTCTTT	CATSRDETNRGTEAFF
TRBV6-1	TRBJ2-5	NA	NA	TGTGCCAGCAGTGCTTCTTGGCGGGTCGAGACCCAGTACTTC	CASSASWRVETQYF
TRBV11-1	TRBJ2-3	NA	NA	TGTGCCAGCAGTCCGGGGGAGGCAGATACGCAGTATTTT	CASSPGEADTQYF
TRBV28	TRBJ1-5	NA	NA	TGTGCCAGCAGTTTCCTGGGCCGGGAGGATCAGCCCCAGCATTTT	CASSFLGREDQPQHF
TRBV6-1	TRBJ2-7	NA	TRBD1	TGTGCCAGCAGTGAGACAGGGGCCGGGAGAGAGCAGTACTTC	CASSETGAGREQYF
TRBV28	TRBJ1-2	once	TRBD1	TGTGCCAGCAGTAGGACAGGGGTAGACTATGGCTACACCTTC	CASSRTGVDYGYTF